One sample yielded the 28 T cell receptor beta chains listed below, sequenced in a study of T-cell memory formation after mild COVID-19. TCRdb fed the 5' RACE reads into MiXCR, producing one record per CDR3 protein. The sample holds hundreds of thousands of distinct CDR3 sequences, about 20% seen once. Sequences were obtained from PBMCs or a T cell subset sorted from them (not recorded which). The receptors originated from a man between 18 and 35 years old who had mild COVID-19 (a few samples of this study predate the infection). Cell type and time point are not known.

This clonotype was seen ten or more times. V is TRBV5-1 and J is TRBJ2-3; unclear D gene. V lost 5 bases and J 4 bases, leaving 14 bases between the germline ends. The CDR3 is made up of 14 amino acids. Germline V gene data show CDR1 as SGHRS and CDR2 as YFSETQ. The CDR3 nucleotides read TGCGCCAGCAGGAGTCGTAGCCCCCCAGATACGCAGTATTTT. It translates to CASRSRSPPDTQYF.

V gene TRBV12-3 or TRBV12-4 combines with J gene TRBJ2-2, with D perhaps matching TRBD1 (5 bases). The CDR3 is 15 amino acids. Trimming left V 5 bases short and J 2 bases short, with 12 bases between. Here the CDR3 DNA reads TGTGCCAGCAGTGTCCGGACACCCAACACCGGGGAGCTGTTTTTT. Its translation: CASSVRTPNTGELFF.

This clonotype has more than one count but fewer than ten. V gene TRBV11-2 combines with J gene TRBJ1-1; D is undetermined. CDR1 and CDR2 from the germline V gene are SGHAT and FQNNGV. Trimming cost V 3 bases and J 1 base, with 6 bases left between them. This CDR3 region has 13 residues. In nucleotides, the CDR3 is TGTGCCAGCAGCTTTTCCAGGAACACTGAAGCTTTCTTT. It is translated as CASSFSRNTEAFF. The full variable domain, with the rest looked up from reference TRBV11-2 and TRBJ1-1, is EAGVAQSPRYKIIEKRQSVAFWCNPISGHATLYWYQQILGQGPKLLIQFQNNGVVDDSQLPKDRFSAERLKGVDSTLKIQPAKLEDSAVYLCASSFSRNTEAFFGQGTRLTVV.

The sample holds a few counts of this clonotype. The chain couples TRBV3-1 to TRBJ2-1; 14 nucleotides agree with TRBD2. Trimming took 4 bases from V and 9 from J; bases not matched to a gene: 8. The CDR3 has 16 residues. The germline gives CDR1 LGHDT, CDR2 YNNKEL (reference sequence). In DNA form, the CDR3 reads TGTGCCAGCAGCCTCTGGACTAGCGGGGGGCGGGGTGAGCAGTTCTTC. This sequence encodes CASSLWTSGGRGEQFF.

There are many counts of this clonotype. This chain links TRBV12-3 or TRBV12-4 with TRBJ2-7; TRBD1 matches 10 bases. CDR3 length equals 12 residues. V shed 4 bases, J shed 6 bases, and the junction held 0 bases outside the gene matches. The CDR3 is CASSWTGGEQYF. Written as DNA, the CDR3 is TGTGCCAGCAGTTGGACAGGGGGCGAGCAGTACTTC.

This sequence joins TRBV7-2 and TRBJ1-1; D may be TRBD1 (6 bases). The CDR3 contains 13 residues. Looked up from germline, CDR1 is SGHTA and CDR2 is FQGNSA. V dropped 4 bases and J dropped 8 bases, with 14 bases sitting between them. The CDR3 loop is CASSSPWGREAFF. In nucleotides, the CDR3 is TGTGCCAGCAGCTCCCCCTGGGGGCGGGAAGCTTTCTTT.

The sample holds many counts of this clonotype. The chain employs TRBV23-1 and TRBJ2-1, with 8 bases matching TRBD2. TRBV23-1 is an open reading frame, and its role is uncertain. The CDR3 sequence is 15 residues long. Germline trimming cut 6 bases from V and 5 bases from J; bases unmatched to any gene: 9. CDR3 in amino acids: CASSPSGGEDNEQFF. CDR3 nucleotide sequence: TGCGCCAGCAGCCCGAGCGGGGGTGAGGACAATGAGCAGTTCTTC.

The chain is built from TRBV20-1 and TRBJ1-4; D uncertain. V lost 7 bases, J lost 0 bases, and 18 bases lay in between. The CDR3 extends over 16 amino acids. Germline V gene sequence: CDR1 DFQATT, CDR2 SNEGSKA (reference sequence). CDR3 protein: CSVLSVYEATNEKLFF. For the CDR3, the DNA is TGCAGTGTCCTCTCTGTTTATGAAGCAACTAATGAAAAACTGTTTTTT.

The V call is TRBV12-3 or TRBV12-4, the J call TRBJ2-5; 8 bases align to TRBD2. V shed 6 bases, J shed 2 bases, and the junction held 8 bases outside the gene matches. CDR3 length equals 15 residues. Here the CDR3 reads CASSPFERGQETQYF. CDR3 bases: TGTGCCAGCAGCCCCTTTGAGCGGGGGCAAGAGACCCAGTACTTC.

This chain links TRBV9 with TRBJ2-7, with D maybe TRBD2 (7 bases). The CDR3 consists of 13 residues. Trimming stripped 5 bases from V and 3 bases from J, with 12 bases between. From germline, CDR1 is SGDLS and CDR2 YYNGEE. This CDR3 is CASRAGAGYEQYF. In nucleotides, the CDR3 is TGTGCCAGCAGGGCGGGGGCAGGCTACGAGCAGTACTTC.

The chain recombines TRBV9 with TRBJ2-1, with 8 positions matching TRBD2. Losses at the gene ends were 4 bases for V and 3 bases for J; bases not matched to a gene: 6. In germline, CDR1 is SGDLS, CDR2 YYNGEE. The CDR3 covers 15 residues. The CDR3 sequence is CASSTRTSSYNEQFF. The CDR3 nucleotides read TGTGCCAGCAGCACCCGGACTAGCAGCTACAATGAGCAGTTCTTC.

The chain carries TRBV5-4 and TRBJ2-7, with TRBD1 matching 11 bases. Trimming removed 4 bases from V and 3 bases from J; junction bases left unmatched: 6. The CDR3 is 15 residues long. The germline V gene has CDR1 SGHNT and CDR2 YYREEE (reference sequence). CDR3 in amino acids: CASSRGGQGVYEQYF. CDR3 nucleotide sequence: TGTGCCAGCAGCCGCGGGGGACAGGGGGTCTACGAGCAGTACTTC.

The table lists this clonotype with a few counts. The CDR3: CASSVGQTIAKNIQYF. In nucleotides, the CDR3 is TGCGCCAGCAGCGTAGGACAGACTATAGCCAAAAACATTCAGTACTTC. The V and J genes are TRBV5-1 and TRBJ2-4; maybe TRBD1 (6 bases). The CDR3 runs 16 residues. Looked up from germline, CDR1 is SGHRS and CDR2 is YFSETQ. Trimming took 4 bases from V and 0 from J, leaving 14 bases between them.

The CDR3: CASSSTPAGTGELFF. The CDR3 DNA reads as TGTGCCAGCAGCTCAACACCGGCGGGCACCGGGGAGCTGTTTTTT. The genes are TRBV7-9 and TRBJ2-2; D is possibly TRBD2 (5 bases). V dropped 4 bases and J dropped 4 bases, with 13 bases sitting between them. Per germline, CDR1 SEHNR and CDR2 FQNEAQ (reference sequence). The CDR3 has 15 amino acids.

For the CDR3, the DNA is TGTGCCAGCAGCTTTTTAGGAGGGGGCCTTAAAGAGACCCAGTACTTC. Its protein product is CASSFLGGGLKETQYF. The J gene is TRBJ2-5, the V gene TRBV11-2; D may be TRBD1 (7 bases). CDR3 length: 16 amino acids. Trimming removed 3 bases at V and 3 bases at J, with 17 bases between. Germline V gene data show CDR1 as SGHAT and CDR2 as FQNNGV.

This chain uses TRBV12-3 or TRBV12-4 with TRBJ1-2; D gene ambiguous. The CDR3 sequence is 14 residues long. Trimming left V 5 bases short and J 5 bases short, with 15 bases between. CDR3 residues: CASSGGQPSYGYTF. CDR3 sequence (DNA): TGTGCCAGCAGTGGAGGGCAGCCGTCTTATGGCTACACCTTC.

This clonotype was picked up a small number of times. The genes are TRBV3-1 and TRBJ2-1; tentative D call: TRBD2 (5 bases). Germline V gene data show CDR1 as LGHDT and CDR2 as YNNKEL (reference sequence). V was pared by 8 bases and J by 12 bases, with 23 bases between. CDR3 length equals 14 residues. Here the CDR3 reads CASGLSSGFLGQFF. CDR3 DNA sequence: TGTGCCAGCGGGTTGTCCAGCGGCTTCTTAGGGCAGTTCTTC.

This clonotype was detected ten times or more. The rearrangement joins TRBV5-1 to TRBJ2-3; either TRBD1 or TRBD2 may supply D (5 bases each). The CDR3 sequence is 15 residues long. CDR1 is SGHRS and CDR2 is YFSETQ in the germline V gene. The V end lost 9 bases, the J end lost 1 base, and 18 bases lay between the germline ends. CDR3 in amino acids: CATRKGQGGTDTQYF. The CDR3 DNA sequence: TGCGCCACCAGAAAGGGGCAGGGAGGCACAGATACGCAGTATTTT.

The chain employs TRBV5-6 and TRBJ2-1, with 12 bases identical to TRBD2. Per germline, CDR1 SGHDT and CDR2 YYEEEE. The length of the CDR3 is 19 residues. V lost 2 bases, J lost 5 bases, and 14 bases stayed unmatched. The CDR3 sequence is CASSFLSRLAGGIDNEQFF. Written as DNA, the CDR3 is TGTGCCAGCAGCTTCCTGTCACGCCTAGCGGGGGGGATCGACAATGAGCAGTTCTTC. The full variable domain, its missing parts supplied by reference TRBV5-6 and TRBJ2-1, is DAGVTQSPTHLIKTRGQQVTLRCSPKSGHDTVSWYQQALGQGPQFIFQYYEEEERQRGNFPDRFSGHQFPNYSSELNVNALLLGDSALYLCASSFLSRLAGGIDNEQFFGPGTRLTVL.

In this sample, this clonotype turned up a few times. The J gene is TRBJ2-3, the V gene TRBV29-1; a possible D gene is TRBD2 (5 bases). CDR3 length equals 14 residues. CDR1 is SQVTM and CDR2 is ANQGSEA in the germline V gene. V lost 6 bases and J 1 base, leaving 14 bases between the germline ends. The CDR3 DNA follows: TGCAGCGTAGATTGGACTGGCGGCACAGATACGCAGTATTTT. Amino acids: CSVDWTGGTDTQYF.

This clonotype was counted many times. The chain recombines TRBV29-1 with TRBJ2-5, with 8 bases fitting TRBD2. Germline V CDR1 and CDR2: SQVTM, ANQGSEA. The junction had 4 bases not matched to a gene; V was cut back by 7 bases and J by 3 bases. This CDR3 is built from 12 residues. CDR3 sequence reads: CSAGGAKETQYF. The DNA of the CDR3 is TGCAGCGCGGGGGGGGCGAAAGAGACCCAGTACTTC.

This chain connects TRBV7-2 to TRBJ2-3; D could derive from TRBD1 or TRBD2 (5 bases each). V was clipped by 6 bases and J by 5 bases, with 9 bases between them. This CDR3 spans 12 amino acids. Germline lookup yields CDR1 SGHTA and CDR2 FQGNSA. CDR3 bases: TGTGCCAGCAGTCAGGGAGTAGATACGCAGTATTTT. It is translated as CASSQGVDTQYF.

This clonotype was counted between two and nine times. The V and J genes are TRBV11-3 and TRBJ2-3; no definite D call. Germline CDR1 reads SGHNT; CDR2 reads YENEEA. The CDR3 spans 13 residues. V was trimmed by 4 bases and J by 6 bases, leaving 11 bases between them. CDR3: CASSSEDADTQYF. The CDR3 DNA follows: TGTGCCAGCAGCTCCGAGGATGCCGATACGCAGTATTTT.

This chain joins TRBV6-6 and TRBJ1-6; D perhaps matches TRBD1 (5 bases). This CDR3 has 12 amino acids. V was trimmed by 6 bases and J by 8 bases, leaving 8 bases between them. Germline V gene data show CDR1 as MNHNY and CDR2 as SVGAGI (reference sequence). The DNA for the CDR3 is TGTGCCAGCAGCCGGGGGGATTCACCCCTCCACTTT. Translating gives CASSRGDSPLHF.

This chain uses TRBV12-3 or TRBV12-4 with TRBJ2-4; 10 positions match TRBD1. V trimming: 1 base; J trimming: 8 bases; junction bases outside the gene matches: 5. There are 15 residues in the CDR3. CDR3 amino acids: CASSLVTGGWDIQYF. In DNA form, the CDR3 reads TGTGCCAGCAGTTTAGTGACAGGGGGCTGGGACATTCAGTACTTC.

The genes are TRBV6-2 or TRBV6-3 and TRBJ2-6; the D is unclear. Per the germline V gene, CDR1 is MNHEY and CDR2 is SVGEGT. V lost 8 bases and J 2 bases, leaving 10 bases between the germline ends. The CDR3 has 14 amino acids. The CDR3 bases are TGTGCCAGCGATTCCGCGACTGGGGCCAACGTCCTGACTTTC. It codes for CASDSATGANVLTF.

In its sample, this clonotype was seen a few times. The chain joins TRBV10-1 to TRBJ2-7; 10 bases are a match to TRBD1. This CDR3 is built from 15 residues. CDR1 is WNHNN, CDR2 SYGVQD, per germline (reference sequence). V shed 4 bases and J 1 base; nucleotides not matched to a gene: 4. CDR3 in amino acids: CASSAGQGTSYEQYF. CDR3 coding DNA: TGCGCCAGCAGTGCGGGACAGGGGACTTCCTACGAGCAGTACTTC.

CDR3 in amino acids: CASSLNSRESQETQYF. DNA for the CDR3: TGTGCCAGCAGCTTAAACTCGCGGGAGTCCCAAGAGACCCAGTACTTC. The chain is built from TRBV11-2 and TRBJ2-5; TRBD2 matches at 7 bases. The germline CDR1 and CDR2 sequences are SGHAT and FQNNGV. The V segment lost 2 bases and the J segment 1 base; nucleotides outside the gene matches: 7. The CDR3 contains 16 residues.